These 18 T cell receptor beta chains share one sample of origin, sequenced in a study of cytomegalovirus exposure and HLA in healthy donors. The PCR contained 60 Vbeta and 13 Jbeta primers. Produced via immunoSEQ multiplex PCR; TCRdb's table is partial and in-frame only. Of roughly 170,000 clones in the sample, approximately 80% were seen once. Material: PBMCs. The receptors were gathered from a woman aged 25 to 39 in good health and CMV-seronegative.

This chain's CDR3 is CASNSRVEGYTF. The DNA of the CDR3 is TGTGCCAGCAACTCCCGGGTGGAGGGCTACACCTTC. This chain joins TRBV28 and TRBJ1-2; D is unresolved. Germline CDR1 reads MDHEN; CDR2 reads SYDVKM. This CDR3 comprises 12 residues. Trimming pared 7 bases from V and 8 bases from J, leaving 14 bases between.

This clone was seen a handful of times. The chain couples TRBV30 to TRBJ1-2; D gene unclear. The germline gives CDR1 GTSNPN, CDR2 SVGIG (reference sequence). Trimming pared 3 bases from V and 6 bases from J, leaving 8 bases between. This CDR3 comprises 11 residues. The CDR3 loop reads CAWSPLNGYTF. CDR3 in DNA: TGTGCCTGGAGCCCTCTAAATGGCTACACCTTC.

This chain links TRBV5-1 with TRBJ2-7; D unresolved. Per germline, CDR1 SGHRS and CDR2 YFSETQ. Trimming removed 4 bases at V and 6 bases at J, with 8 bases between. This CDR3 contains 11 residues. CDR3 protein: CASSLDTEQYF. In DNA form, the CDR3 reads TGCGCCAGCAGCCTCGACACCGAGCAGTACTTC.

The chain couples TRBV30 to TRBJ2-7, with a weak D call TRBD1 (6 bases). Germline V lookup: CDR1 GTSNPN, CDR2 SVGIG (reference sequence). The CDR3 sequence is 13 residues long. V shed 5 bases and J shed 3 bases, with 14 bases lying between them. The CDR3 sequence: CAWSGQIFYEQYF. The CDR3 nucleotides read TGTGCCTGGTCCGGACAGATTTTCTACGAGCAGTACTTC.

The chain recombines TRBV2 with TRBJ2-1; no firm D call. V shed 3 bases and J shed 1 base, with 7 bases lying between them. The CDR3 loop spans 14 amino acids. From germline, CDR1 is SNHLY and CDR2 FYNNEI. As DNA, the CDR3 is TGTGCCAGCAGTGAGGCCAGATCCTACAATGAGCAGTTCTTC. It translates to CASSEARSYNEQFF.

The chain joins TRBV9 to TRBJ2-1; D perhaps matches TRBD2 (5 bases). Germline V gene lookup returns CDR1 SGDLS and CDR2 YYNGEE. The CDR3 covers 13 residues. Trimming pared 4 bases from V and 6 bases from J, leaving 11 bases between. The DNA of the CDR3 is TGTGCCAGCAGCCCCCGGACTTTCAATGAGCAGTTCTTC. Residues: CASSPRTFNEQFF. The full variable domain, rest sourced from reference TRBV9 and TRBJ2-1, is DSGVTQTPKHLITATGQRVTLRCSPRSGDLSVYWYQQSLDQGLQFLIQYYNGEERAKGNILERFSAQQFPDLHSELNLSSLELGDSALYFCASSPRTFNEQFFGPGTRLTVL.

The chain links TRBV7-8 to TRBJ2-7; TRBD2 matches 8 bases. This CDR3 contains 14 residues. J lost 13 bases, V lost 5 bases, and 16 bases had no gene match. CDR1 and CDR2 (germline): SGHVS, FQNEAQ. As DNA, the CDR3 is TGTGCCAGCAGCCCGGGACTAGTTGGGATCTTGAGTTACTTC. Translating gives CASSPGLVGILSYF.

This sequence joins TRBV2 and TRBJ1-5, with a weak D call TRBD1 (6 bases). V was trimmed by 4 bases and J by 9 bases, leaving 25 bases between them. The CDR3 has 17 residues. Germline CDR1 reads SNHLY; CDR2 reads FYNNEI. Here the CDR3 reads CASSVDFRQVMSPPQHF. The DNA of the CDR3 is TGTGCCAGCAGTGTGGATTTTAGACAGGTGATGTCTCCGCCCCAGCATTTT. The entire variable domain, with the rest obtained from reference TRBV2 and TRBJ1-5, is as follows: EPEVTQTPSHQVTQMGQEVILRCVPISNHLYFYWYRQILGQKVEFLVSFYNNEISEKSEIFDDQFSVERPDGSNFTLKIRSTKLEDSAMYFCASSVDFRQVMSPPQHFGDGTRLSIL.

This chain joins TRBV27 and TRBJ2-7, with 9 bases fitting TRBD1. CDR1 and CDR2 from the germline V gene are MNHEY and SMNVEV (reference sequence). J lost 3 bases, V lost 5 bases, and 5 bases had no gene match. This CDR3 comprises 14 residues. CDR3 loop: CASSLGTGRYEQYF. The CDR3 DNA is TGTGCCAGCAGTCTAGGGACAGGGCGCTACGAGCAGTACTTC.

The rearrangement uses TRBV7-9 and TRBJ2-7; 11 nucleotides agree with TRBD1. Germline-derived CDR1 and CDR2 are SEHNR and FQNEAQ (reference sequence). V shed 5 bases, J shed 5 bases, and the junction held 8 bases outside the gene matches. The CDR3 has 15 amino acids. The DNA for the CDR3 is TGTGCCAGCAGCGTTCCGGGACAGGGGGTGAACGAGCAGTACTTC. This translates into CASSVPGQGVNEQYF.

The J gene is TRBJ1-3, the V gene TRBV9; no reliable D call. Trimming left V 0 bases short and J 0 bases short, with 7 bases between. CDR3 length: 15 residues. CDR1 and CDR2 from the germline V gene are SGDLS and YYNGEE. The CDR3 reads CASSVERDSGNTIYF. CDR3 nucleotide sequence: TGTGCCAGCAGCGTAGAGAGGGACTCTGGAAACACCATATATTTT.

The chain couples TRBV6-1 to TRBJ2-7; D is unresolved. Trimming left V 7 bases short and J 0 bases short, with 10 bases between. The CDR3 has 13 residues. The germline CDR1 and CDR2 sequences are MNHNS and SASEGT. CDR3 in amino acids: CASTGSLSYEQYF. The CDR3 DNA is TGTGCCAGCACAGGTTCTCTCTCCTACGAGCAGTACTTC.

The chain is built from TRBV19 and TRBJ1-5; TRBD1 matches 9 bases. With V trimmed by 8 bases and J by 0 bases, 8 bases remained unmatched. This CDR3 has 16 residues. Germline V lookup: CDR1 LNHDA, CDR2 SQIVND (reference sequence). Here the CDR3 reads CASAGTGSYSNQPQHF. CDR3 nucleotides: TGTGCCAGTGCCGGGACAGGGAGCTATAGCAATCAGCCCCAGCATTTT.

This chain connects TRBV7-9 to TRBJ2-7, with a possible D match to TRBD2 (5 bases). Germline V gene lookup returns CDR1 SEHNR and CDR2 FQNEAQ (reference sequence). V gave up 4 bases and J gave up 0 bases, with 10 bases separating them. There are 14 residues in the CDR3. In DNA, the CDR3 is TGTGCCAGCAGCTACGGACGGGACTCCTACGAGCAGTACTTC. Translated: CASSYGRDSYEQYF. Supplemented by reference TRBV7-9 and TRBJ2-7, the full variable domain reads DTGVSQNPRHKITKRGQNVTFRCDPISEHNRLYWYRQTLGQGPEFLTYFQNEAQLEKSRLLSDRFSAERPKGSFSTLEIQRTEQGDSAMYLCASSYGRDSYEQYFGPGTRLTVT.

The CDR3 DNA sequence: TGTGCCATCAGATCCGGACAGGGGGCCATTTCCTATGGCTACACCTTC. It is translated as CAIRSGQGAISYGYTF. The chain uses TRBV10-3 and TRBJ1-2, with 11 bases aligning to TRBD1. J was trimmed by 4 bases and V by 6 bases; bases with no gene match: 10. Germline values: CDR1 ENHRY, CDR2 SYGVKD. There are 16 residues in the CDR3.

This clone was observed once. The rearrangement joins TRBV25-1 to TRBJ1-2; TRBD1 matches 8 bases. The CDR3 loop spans 13 amino acids. The junction had 5 bases not matched to a gene; V was cut back by 3 bases and J by 8 bases. CDR1 is MGHDK and CDR2 is SYGVNS in the germline V gene. CDR3 nucleotide sequence: TGTGCCAGCAGTGAGGGTGACAGGGGAGGCTACACCTTC. This translates into CASSEGDRGGYTF.

J is TRBJ2-5 and V is TRBV9, with D possibly matching TRBD2 (6 bases). Germline CDR1 is SGDLS and CDR2 is YYNGEE. The CDR3 is made up of 14 amino acids. Trimming pared 4 bases from V and 7 bases from J, leaving 17 bases between. The CDR3 nucleotides are TGTGCCAGCAGCCTTGGGGGGTCCACAGTGACCCAGTACTTC. As protein: CASSLGGSTVTQYF.

CDR3 DNA: TGTGCCAGCTCACCCTACCCGGACAGTCAAGAAGCTTTCTTT. This encodes CASSPYPDSQEAFF. The chain employs TRBV18 and TRBJ1-1; maybe TRBD1 (6 bases). Germline values: CDR1 KGHSH, CDR2 LQKENI. This CDR3 spans 14 amino acids. The V end lost 3 bases, the J end lost 8 bases, and 16 bases lay between the germline ends. The complete variable domain, with remaining parts taken from reference TRBV18 and TRBJ1-1, reads NAGVMQNPRHLVRRRGQEARLRCSPMKGHSHVYWYRQLPEEGLKFMVYLQKENIIDESGMPKERFSAEFPKEGPSILRIQQVVRGDSAAYFCASSPYPDSQEAFFGQGTRLTVV.